The 5 T cell receptor beta chains listed next were all sequenced from one sample in a study of blood T cell repertoires in COVID-19 (dated by TCRdb to the early 2020s). Libraries were prepared through the immunoSEQ multiplex PCR assay. TCRdb holds this immuneACCESS table with in-frame rearrangements only. Some clones are missing; in checked studies, unresolved V genes explain under half, and the rest has no known cause. This sample gives around 200,000 clones in total; roughly 86% of them show up just once. The ten largest make up 1.5% to 2% of the sample. Input material: peripheral blood. These receptor sequences come from a man in his late teens or twenties with active or convalescent COVID-19.

CDR3 sequence reads: CASSPEAGVIYEQYF. Written as DNA, the CDR3 is TGTGCCAGCAGCCCCGAGGCGGGAGTGATCTACGAGCAGTACTTC. The V and J genes are TRBV7-6 and TRBJ2-7, with 7 nucleotides matching TRBD2. Trimming at V came to 5 bases and at J to 3 bases, leaving 10 bases not matched to a gene. The CDR3 is 15 amino acids. CDR1 is SGHVS, CDR2 FNYEAQ, per germline.

This chain uses TRBV6-5 with TRBJ2-7; 7 nucleotides match TRBD2. The ends lost 6 bases at V and 3 bases at J; junction bases unmatched: 8. Germline assignment: CDR1 MNHEY and CDR2 SVGAGI. The CDR3 runs 14 residues. CDR3 protein: CASRIAAGVYEQYF. The DNA for the CDR3 is TGTGCCAGCAGGATCGCCGCGGGAGTCTACGAGCAGTACTTC.

This clone showed up just a few times. The J gene is TRBJ1-1, the V gene TRBV5-1, with D unresolved. CDR3 length: 16 amino acids. The V end lost 4 bases, the J end lost 1 base, and 17 bases lay between the germline ends. Looked up from germline, CDR1 is SGHRS and CDR2 is YFSETQ. In DNA, the CDR3 is TGCGCCAGCAGCCCTGTCAGAACCCAAGAGAACACTGAAGCTTTCTTT. It yields the protein CASSPVRTQENTEAFF.

The sample holds one count of this clone. The chain couples TRBV10-3 to TRBJ2-3, with 9 bases identical to TRBD1. This CDR3 contains 13 residues. Germline trimming cut 7 bases from V and 6 bases from J; bases unmatched to any gene: 5. The V gene's germline CDR1 is ENHRY and CDR2 SYGVKD. CDR3 DNA: TGTGCCATCATGACAGGGGGACGGGATACGCAGTATTTT. This codes for CAIMTGGRDTQYF.

The chain couples TRBV18 to TRBJ2-7, with 11 bases identical to TRBD1. V lost 1 base and J lost 5; bases outside the gene matches: 13. This CDR3 has 18 residues. Germline assignment: CDR1 KGHSH and CDR2 LQKENI. DNA of the CDR3: TGTGCCAGCTCACCACGGTATTTCGGACAGGGGGCGAGTCACGAGCAGTACTTC. It specifies CASSPRYFGQGASHEQYF.